This is a list of T cell receptor beta chains from one sample in a study of T cells after yellow fever vaccination. TCRdb reprocessed the 5' RACE reads via MiXCR and lists one record per CDR3 protein. The sample has some 390,000 distinct CDR3 sequences, approximately 19% seen once. The source was PBMCs, collected before the yellow fever booster vaccination. These TCRs come from a man between 18 and 29 years old who received the YFV17D yellow fever vaccine. Each CDR3 is given with its conserved first and last residue. The order of the fields is clone size, J gene, D gene, V gene, CDR3 length, CDR3 DNA, CDR3 protein. A D gene is named only where the DNA matches it firmly. Rows give clone size only sometimes, using once, few, many, or a class for an expanded clone.

.	TRBJ2-7	TRBD1	TRBV2	19	TGTGCCAGCAGTGGACGAGACAGGGTAATCCCCAATGTCGACAACGAGCAGTACTTC	CASSGRDRVIPNVDNEQYF
.	TRBJ1-2	.	TRBV4-1	12	TGCGCCAGCAGCCAAGACCTGACACGTTACACCTTC	CASSQDLTRYTF
.	TRBJ2-4	.	TRBV5-5	14	TGTGCCAGCAGCTTGGGACAGGTTAGGGGCATTCAGTACTTC	CASSLGQVRGIQYF
few	TRBJ1-5	TRBD1	TRBV20-1	14	TGCAGTGCTAGTAGGGACAGTGCTAATCAGCCCCAGCATTTT	CSASRDSANQPQHF
few	TRBJ2-1	.	TRBV20-1	15	TGCAGTGCTAGAGAACTCGCCGGGATATGGGGCGAGCAGTTCTTC	CSARELAGIWGEQFF
.	TRBJ1-1	TRBD1	TRBV20-1	14	TGCAGTGCTAGAACGGGACAGATGAACACTGAAGCTTTCTTT	CSARTGQMNTEAFF
.	TRBJ2-7	TRBD2	TRBV20-1	14	TGCAGTGCTAGCCGGCGGGGGGGGTCCCTCGAGCAGTACTTC	CSASRRGGSLEQYF
few	TRBJ2-1	TRBD2	TRBV7-6	15	TGTGCCAGCAGCCAGACGCTAGCGGGCTACAATGAGCAGTTCTTC	CASSQTLAGYNEQFF
.	TRBJ2-7	.	TRBV4-1	18	TGCGCCAGCAGCCAAGATCGGGCCGGGCAGGGTCTTTTGGCCGAGCAGTACTTC	CASSQDRAGQGLLAEQYF
few	TRBJ2-3	.	TRBV7-7	15	TGTGCTAGCAGCTTAGAGGCGGGGAGCACAGATACGCAGTATTTT	CASSLEAGSTDTQYF
.	TRBJ1-1	.	TRBV29-1	13	TGCAGCGTACTCGTAAGTGGAGACACTGAAGCTTTCTTT	CSVLVSGDTEAFF
few	TRBJ2-3	TRBD2	TRBV5-1	15	TGCGCCAGCAGCTCAGTAGCGGGGAGCACAGATACGCAGTATTTT	CASSSVAGSTDTQYF
many	TRBJ2-7	.	TRBV12-3/TRBV12-4	12	TGTGCCAGCAGTTTAACGGTGTCCGAGCAGTACTTC	CASSLTVSEQYF
few	TRBJ2-1	TRBD2	TRBV24-1	15	TGTGCCACCAGTGACCCCGGGACTAGTATCGGCGAGCAGTTCTTC	CATSDPGTSIGEQFF
.	TRBJ2-2	.	TRBV3-1	13	TGTGCCAGCAGCCGGTCATACACCGGGGAGCTGTTTTTT	CASSRSYTGELFF
few	TRBJ1-1	.	TRBV6-1	13	TGTGCCAGCAGGTATGGTAGGGGTACTGAAGCTTTCTTT	CASRYGRGTEAFF
.	TRBJ2-2	.	TRBV7-9	11	TGTGCCAGCAGGGCCTCCGGGGAGCTGTTTTTT	CASRASGELFF
few	TRBJ2-1	.	TRBV20-1	16	TGCAGTGCTCAATCCCCATCCAGACAGGTGTACAATGAGCAGTTCTTC	CSAQSPSRQVYNEQFF
.	TRBJ1-1	.	TRBV7-3	14	TGTGCCAGCAGCTTAAACGGGGCAGGTACTGAAGCTTTCTTT	CASSLNGAGTEAFF
.	TRBJ2-4	.	TRBV27	18	TGTGCCAGCAGTCCGCGCCGACAGGAGAATTTAGCCAAAAACATTCAGTACTTC	CASSPRRQENLAKNIQYF
.	TRBJ2-4	.	TRBV23-1	13	TGCGCCAGCACCGGGGGACCCAAAAACATTCAGTACTTC	CASTGGPKNIQYF
.	TRBJ1-1	.	TRBV7-3	17	TGTGCCAGCAGCTTATCGCACGACAACTCCTTGAACACTGAAGCTTTCTTT	CASSLSHDNSLNTEAFF
.	TRBJ1-1	TRBD1	TRBV27	14	TGTGCCAGCAGTGAGGGACAGCGGAACACTGAAGCTTTCTTT	CASSEGQRNTEAFF
.	TRBJ2-2	.	TRBV7-6	16	TGTGCCAGCAGCCTTATCGGGGGCTTTAACACCGGGGAGCTGTTTTTT	CASSLIGGFNTGELFF
few	TRBJ2-3	.	TRBV29-1	15	TGCAGCGTTGAAGATGCCGGGTGGGGCACAGATACGCAGTATTTT	CSVEDAGWGTDTQYF
few	TRBJ2-4	.	TRBV5-1	14	TGCGCCAGCAGCTTAAGTGGTGAGGGGAACATTCAGTACTTC	CASSLSGEGNIQYF
many	TRBJ2-3	.	TRBV4-3	14	TGCGCCAGCAGCCAGAACAGGGAAGGAGATACGCAGTATTTT	CASSQNREGDTQYF
.	TRBJ2-5	.	TRBV20-1	15	TGCAGTGCTCTCCCCTCGGCCCCACAACAAGAGACCCAGTACTTC	CSALPSAPQQETQYF
many	TRBJ1-5	.	TRBV20-1	12	TGCAGTGCTAGACAGGGCAATCAGCCCCAGCATTTT	CSARQGNQPQHF
.	TRBJ2-3	.	TRBV20-1	13	TGCAGTGCTAGTCGGGACCCCACAGATACGCAGTATTTT	CSASRDPTDTQYF
.	TRBJ1-5	.	TRBV7-2	13	TGTGCCAGCAGCTTATGGGCAGATCAGCCCCAGCATTTT	CASSLWADQPQHF
few	TRBJ1-3	.	TRBV12-3/TRBV12-4	19	TGTGCCAGCAGTTTACCTTTTTATAGGACAGCCTACTCTGGAAACACCATATATTTT	CASSLPFYRTAYSGNTIYF
.	TRBJ2-1	TRBD2	TRBV12-3/TRBV12-4	15	TGTGCCAGCAGTTCTACTAGCGGGGGGGAACGGGAGCAGTTCTTC	CASSSTSGGEREQFF
few	TRBJ2-3	TRBD2	TRBV18	18	TGTGCCAGCTCACCACTCCAAGGACTAGCGGGGGGAGAAGATACGCAGTATTTT	CASSPLQGLAGGEDTQYF
.	TRBJ2-3	.	TRBV5-1	14	TGCGCCAGCAGACCGGACTCTAGCACAGATACGCAGTATTTT	CASRPDSSTDTQYF
few	TRBJ2-5	TRBD2	TRBV6-6	16	TGTGCCAGCAGTTACGGTCGGACTAGCGGGGCAGAGACCCAGTACTTC	CASSYGRTSGAETQYF
few	TRBJ2-3	.	TRBV3-1	15	TGTGCCAGCAGCCGGACCCTTCAATTCACAGATACGCAGTATTTT	CASSRTLQFTDTQYF
few	TRBJ2-3	.	TRBV4-3	16	TGCGCCAGCAGCCCTAGTACGGGGGTTGGGTCAGATACGCAGTATTTT	CASSPSTGVGSDTQYF
few	TRBJ2-2	.	TRBV14	15	TGTGCCAGCAGCCAAGTACCTACGAACACCGGGGAGCTGTTTTTT	CASSQVPTNTGELFF
few	TRBJ2-1	.	TRBV27	16	TGTGCCAGCAGTTTATCTGGGGGGGGCCGGAACAATGAGCAGTTCTTC	CASSLSGGGRNNEQFF
.	TRBJ2-6	.	TRBV6-5	15	TGTGCCAGCAGTTACAGGGGTCCCGGGGACAACGTCCTGACTTTC	CASSYRGPGDNVLTF
many	TRBJ1-1	TRBD1	TRBV5-1	16	TGCGCCAGCAGGGCTAGCATCGGACAGGGCCACTTTCCGGCTTTCTTT	CASRASIGQGHFPAFF
.	TRBJ1-2	.	TRBV5-5	14	TGTGCCAGCAGCTTACTCCAGGGTTCCTATGGCTACACCTTC	CASSLLQGSYGYTF
.	TRBJ2-2	.	TRBV19	14	TGTGCCAGTTCTGGTAGGGGGGATACCGGGGAGCTGTTTTTT	CASSGRGDTGELFF
.	TRBJ1-3	.	TRBV12-3/TRBV12-4	13	TGTGCCAGCAGTTTAGGCAGGGGAAACACCATATATTTT	CASSLGRGNTIYF
few	TRBJ2-2	.	TRBV7-9	15	TGTGCCAGCAGCTTATATAGGACATCGCCCGGGGAGCTGTTTTTT	CASSLYRTSPGELFF
.	TRBJ1-1	.	TRBV5-1	13	TGCGCCAGCAGCTTGGGCGGGGTTCAGTCTACTTTCTTT	CASSLGGVQSTFF
.	TRBJ2-7	TRBD1	TRBV20-1	15	TGCAGTGCTAGAGATTGGGACAGGGAATTCTACGAGCAGTACTTC	CSARDWDREFYEQYF
.	TRBJ2-3	.	TRBV12-3/TRBV12-4	15	TGTGCCAGCAGTTTCCCAGGTACCACTCCAGATACGCAGTATTTT	CASSFPGTTPDTQYF
.	TRBJ1-3	.	TRBV5-1	13	TGCGCCAGCAGCTTGGCCGGGGTTAACACCATATATTTT	CASSLAGVNTIYF
many	TRBJ2-3	.	TRBV12-3/TRBV12-4	13	TGTGCCAGCAGTTTCGGAAGCACAGATACGCAGTATTTT	CASSFGSTDTQYF
few	TRBJ1-6	TRBD1	TRBV13	15	TGTGCCAGCAGCGCCGCCGGGACAGCATACTCACCCCTCCACTTT	CASSAAGTAYSPLHF
.	TRBJ2-7	TRBD2	TRBV5-1	14	TGCGCCAGCAGCTTTAGCGGGGTCTCCTACGAGCAGTACTTC	CASSFSGVSYEQYF
few	TRBJ1-1	.	TRBV2	12	TGTGCCAGCGGACAGCAGAACACTGAAGCTTTCTTT	CASGQQNTEAFF
.	TRBJ1-1	.	TRBV9	14	TGTGCCAGCAGCGCACGCCTTGGAGGGGTTGAAGCTTTCTTT	CASSARLGGVEAFF
.	TRBJ1-1	TRBD1	TRBV6-6	15	TGTGCCAGCAGCCCCCCGACAGGGGGCAGCACTGAAGCTTTCTTT	CASSPPTGGSTEAFF
.	TRBJ1-4	.	TRBV7-8	17	TGTGCCAGCAGCTTAGGGTTGCTGGGCGCAACTAATGAAAAACTGTTTTTT	CASSLGLLGATNEKLFF